One sample yielded the 25 T cell receptor beta chains listed below, sequenced in a study of blood T cell repertoires in COVID-19. Clones were read by immunoSEQ multiplex PCR, and TCRdb kept only the in-frame ones, dropping some. The sample gives over 250,000 clones, 85% to 90% of which show up once; 1.5% to 2% is in the top ten. Sequences were obtained from PBMCs or T cells enriched from blood (not recorded which). The origin of the receptors is a woman in her fifties or sixties who had recovered from COVID-19.

The V and J genes are TRBV5-5 and TRBJ1-6, with D unresolved. The V end lost 5 bases, the J end lost 15 bases, and 15 bases lay between the germline ends. The CDR3 is made up of 12 amino acids. The germline gives CDR1 SGHKS, CDR2 YYEKEE (reference sequence). The CDR3 spells CASSSDVRLLHF. The CDR3 DNA is TGTGCCAGCAGTTCTGACGTACGACTCCTCCACTTT.

DNA for the CDR3: TGTGCCAGCTCCGTCGAGCTGTCCCCAGAGCAGTACTTC. The encoded protein is CASSVELSPEQYF. The chain joins TRBV18 to TRBJ2-7, with D unresolved. The CDR3 is 13 residues long. V was clipped by 6 bases and J by 7 bases, with 16 bases between them. CDR1 is KGHSH and CDR2 is LQKENI in the germline V gene.

The gene calls are TRBV19 and TRBJ2-1; 9 bases are a match to TRBD1. This CDR3 has 14 amino acids. V shed 6 bases and J 3 bases; nucleotides not matched to a gene: 3. The germline CDR1 and CDR2 sequences are LNHDA and SQIVND (reference sequence). The CDR3 here is CASRSGQGYNEQFF. CDR3 bases: TGTGCCAGTAGATCGGGACAGGGCTACAATGAGCAGTTCTTC. Combining the CDR3 with reference TRBV19 and TRBJ2-1 gives the whole variable domain DGGITQSPKYLFRKEGQNVTLSCEQNLNHDAMYWYRQDPGQGLRLIYYSQIVNDFQKGDIAEGYSVSREKKESFPLTVTSAQKNPTAFYLCASRSGQGYNEQFFGPGTRLTVL.

The chain is built from TRBV9 and TRBJ2-1, with TRBD2 as a possible D gene (5 bases). This CDR3 is 14 amino acids long. Germline values: CDR1 SGDLS, CDR2 YYNGEE. Trimming pared 0 bases from V and 9 bases from J, leaving 13 bases between. The CDR3 DNA follows: TGTGCCAGCAGCGTAGTCCCTAGCCCCCCTGAGCAGTTCTTC. Its translation is CASSVVPSPPEQFF.

This clone was seen repeatedly, ten times or more. The V call is TRBV24-1, the J call TRBJ1-1; D perhaps matches TRBD1 (6 bases). Trimming pared 5 bases from V and 5 bases from J, leaving 11 bases between. In germline, CDR1 is KGHDR, CDR2 SFDVKD. The CDR3 has 13 residues. The CDR3 region is CATSATGYTEAFF. The CDR3 DNA sequence: TGTGCCACCAGTGCCACAGGGTATACTGAAGCTTTCTTT.

The chain recombines TRBV2 with TRBJ1-2, with TRBD1 as a possible D gene (5 bases). From germline, CDR1 is SNHLY and CDR2 FYNNEI. The CDR3 is 14 amino acids. Trimming took 3 bases from V and 0 from J, leaving 8 bases between them. Here the CDR3 reads CASSEQGSNYGYTF. As DNA, the CDR3 is TGTGCCAGCAGTGAGCAGGGATCTAACTATGGCTACACCTTC.

The rearrangement uses TRBV5-1 and TRBJ2-5, with D uncertain. The CDR3 contains 14 residues. The V end was cut by 2 bases, the J end by 4 bases, with 12 bases between. Germline CDR1 SGHRS, CDR2 YFSETQ. Written as DNA, the CDR3 is TGCGCCAGCAGCTTCCCCCCGCCGGGAGAGACCCAGTACTTC. The encoded protein is CASSFPPPGETQYF. The full variable domain, with the rest looked up from reference TRBV5-1 and TRBJ2-5, is KAGVTQTPRYLIKTRGQQVTLSCSPISGHRSVSWYQQTPGQGLQFLFEYFSETQRNKGNFPGRFSGRQFSNSRSEMNVSTLELGDSALYLCASSFPPPGETQYFGPGTRLLVL.

This clone was recorded a few times. The V and J genes are TRBV28 and TRBJ2-7; TRBD1 matches at 7 bases. CDR1 MDHEN and CDR2 SYDVKM come from the germline V gene. V lost 10 bases to trimming and J lost 4 bases; unmatched junction nucleotides: 10. The CDR3 sequence is 13 residues long. The CDR3 coding sequence is TGTGCCACCCTTCGACAGGGATCATACGAGCAGTACTTC. It encodes CATLRQGSYEQYF.

The rearrangement uses TRBV28 and TRBJ1-3, with D possibly matching TRBD1 (6 bases). V was cut by 5 bases and J by 0 bases, with 14 bases left in between. From germline, CDR1 is MDHEN and CDR2 SYDVKM. The CDR3 runs to 16 residues. The CDR3 DNA sequence: TGTGCCAGCAGTCTGGGACAAATTTTCTCTGGAAACACCATATATTTT. As protein: CASSLGQIFSGNTIYF.

This clone is a singleton in its sample. The CDR3 loop is CASSPRPRDEQYF. The CDR3 region has the DNA TGTGCCAGCTCCCCTCGTCCCCGGGACGAGCAGTACTTC. The V and J genes are TRBV5-4 and TRBJ2-7, with unresolved D. Germline values: CDR1 SGHNT, CDR2 YYREEE (reference sequence). This CDR3 spans 13 amino acids. The V gene lost 7 bases and the J gene lost 5 bases, with 16 bases spanning the gap.

This clone was picked up one time. This chain connects TRBV3-1 (or the pseudogene TRBV3-2) to TRBJ1-1; possible D gene TRBD1, 5 bases. The CDR3 totals 14 residues. The germline gives CDR1 LGHDT, CDR2 YNNKEL (reference sequence). Trimming left V 4 bases short and J 7 bases short, with 16 bases between. The CDR3 loop reads CASSLRPGRGEAFF. In DNA, the CDR3 is TGTGCCAGCAGCCTCCGACCCGGGAGGGGTGAAGCTTTCTTT.

This clone appeared once. The chain combines TRBV30 with TRBJ1-2, with D possibly TRBD1 on 5 matching bases. The V gene lost 7 bases and the J gene lost 5 bases, with 11 bases spanning the gap. CDR1 GTSNPN and CDR2 SVGIG come from the germline V gene (reference sequence). CDR3 size: 11 residues. The CDR3 sequence is CASPGGYGYTF. DNA of the CDR3: TGTGCCTCCCCGGGGGGGTATGGCTACACCTTC.

J is TRBJ2-3 and V is TRBV5-1; TRBD2 agrees at 15 bases. Germline V gene sequence: CDR1 SGHRS, CDR2 YFSETQ. There are 17 residues in the CDR3. V lost 4 bases and J lost 4; bases outside the gene matches: 7. CDR3: CASSTGTSGGLPDTQYF. CDR3 nucleotides: TGCGCCAGCAGCACCGGGACTAGCGGGGGGCTGCCAGATACGCAGTATTTT.

V is TRBV5-6 and J is TRBJ2-7, with 8 positions matching TRBD1. The V segment lost 4 bases and the J segment 6 bases; nucleotides outside the gene matches: 9. CDR3 length equals 14 residues. Germline V gives CDR1 SGHDT, CDR2 YYEEEE. The CDR3, as DNA: TGTGCCAGCAGCCAGATCAGGGGGCGGAGCGAGCAGTACTTC. Amino acid sequence: CASSQIRGRSEQYF. The full variable domain, completed using reference TRBV5-6 and TRBJ2-7, is DAGVTQSPTHLIKTRGQQVTLRCSPKSGHDTVSWYQQALGQGPQFIFQYYEEEERQRGNFPDRFSGHQFPNYSSELNVNALLLGDSALYLCASSQIRGRSEQYFGPGTRLTVT.

V is TRBV21-1 and J is TRBJ2-3; the D call of TRBD1 is as the table states it, not checked on the DNA. TRBV21-1 is shown as a pseudogene. The CDR3 consists of 17 residues. The CDR3 coding sequence is TGTGCCAGCAGCAAGATCTCGAGGGGGCTTTGGACAGATACGCAGTATTTT. Translating gives CASSKISRGLWTDTQYF.

CDR3 coding DNA: TGCAGTGCTACCTCGGGGTTCGAGCAGTACTTC. The encoded protein is CSATSGFEQYF. The rearrangement joins TRBV20-1 to TRBJ2-7; tentatively, D is TRBD2 (5 bases). V lost 4 bases, J lost 6 bases, and 10 bases lay in between. The CDR3 has 11 residues. Germline V gene sequence: CDR1 DFQATT, CDR2 SNEGSKA (reference sequence).

The chain links TRBV6-6 to TRBJ1-2; possibly TRBD1 for D (6 bases). V was shortened by 2 bases and J by 4 bases, with 14 bases between the two germline ends. This CDR3 spans 15 amino acids. Per the germline V gene, CDR1 is MNHNY and CDR2 is SVGAGI (reference sequence). This CDR3 is CASSYPVGGSYGYTF. The CDR3, as DNA: TGTGCCAGCAGTTACCCGGTAGGGGGTTCCTATGGCTACACCTTC.

This sequence joins TRBV5-1 and TRBJ2-1; TRBD2 might be the D (6 bases). Trimming stripped 7 bases from V and 9 bases from J, with 14 bases between. Germline values: CDR1 SGHRS, CDR2 YFSETQ. This CDR3 contains 12 residues. CDR3 in amino acids: CASGGGPSEQFF. CDR3 sequence (DNA): TGCGCCAGCGGGGGAGGCCCGTCTGAGCAGTTCTTC.

V and J are TRBV15 and TRBJ2-7; weak D call: TRBD2 (6 bases). Trimming cost V 0 bases and J 10 bases, with 13 bases left between them. CDR3 length equals 13 residues. Germline CDR1 and CDR2: LNHNV and YYDKDF (reference sequence). CDR3 nucleotides: TGTGCCACCAGCAGAGATCTTCAGACTAGTCAGTACTTC. It specifies CATSRDLQTSQYF.

This chain connects TRBV7-9 to TRBJ2-3, with a weak D call TRBD2 (6 bases). The CDR3 totals 14 residues. The germline gives CDR1 SEHNR, CDR2 FQNEAQ (reference sequence). V was clipped by 3 bases and J by 6 bases, with 13 bases between them. CDR3 nucleotides: TGTGCCAGCAGCTTGGGGGGATTCTTGGATACGCAGTATTTT. Encoded protein: CASSLGGFLDTQYF.

This sequence joins TRBV6-5 and TRBJ1-2; TRBD1 aligns across 10 bases. Trimming took 6 bases from V and 12 from J; bases not matched to a gene: 10. Germline V gives CDR1 MNHEY, CDR2 SVGAGI. The CDR3 consists of 13 residues. CDR3 nucleotide sequence: TGTGCCAGCAGATCGACAGGGGGCGCCCCGAACACCTTC. It yields the protein CASRSTGGAPNTF.

The CDR3 DNA reads TGTGCCAGTAGTATAATGACAGGGGATAAGCATTTT. This sequence encodes CASSIMTGDKHF. The rearrangement joins TRBV19 to TRBJ1-5; 8 bases fit TRBD1. The V gene end was trimmed by 2 bases and the J gene end by 14 bases; junction bases not matched to a gene: 5. The germline V gene encodes CDR1 LNHDA and CDR2 SQIVND (reference sequence). The CDR3 consists of 12 residues.

The chain couples TRBV5-6 to TRBJ1-1; 9 nucleotides agree with TRBD1. Germline trimming cut 1 base from V and 7 bases from J; bases unmatched to any gene: 8. Germline CDR1 is SGHDT and CDR2 is YYEEEE. The CDR3 contains 15 residues. The CDR3 loop reads CASSLFGQGRSEAFF. In DNA form, the CDR3 reads TGTGCCAGCAGCTTGTTCGGACAGGGGCGAAGTGAAGCTTTCTTT.

The genes are TRBV19 and TRBJ1-2; D may be TRBD1 (5 bases). V was clipped by 7 bases and J by 5 bases, with 17 bases between them. The CDR3 runs to 14 residues. CDR1 and CDR2 (germline): LNHDA, SQIVND (reference sequence). The CDR3: CASTPWGDGYGYTF. The CDR3 nucleotides read TGTGCCAGTACCCCGTGGGGCGACGGTTATGGCTACACCTTC.

The rearrangement links TRBV10-1 to TRBJ2-3; D might be TRBD2 (7 bases). V was trimmed by 3 bases and J by 2 bases, leaving 15 bases between them. From germline, CDR1 is WNHNN and CDR2 SYGVQD (reference sequence). The CDR3 is made up of 16 amino acids. Here the CDR3 DNA reads TGCGCCAGCAGTGATGGAGGGGGGGCTTCCACAGATACGCAGTATTTT. This sequence encodes CASSDGGGASTDTQYF.